This T cell receptor (beta chain) was recorded in a study of cytomegalovirus exposure and HLA in healthy donors. Points from the study as a whole: Among donors in an Asian-associated ancestry cluster, a later analysis reportedly found fewer N-insertions than the roughly 730-donor mean. The authors confirmed in vitro that a few CMV-associated chains were specific for CMV antigens. V- and J-gene trimming in TCR beta was tied to a missense DCLRE1C variant by an analysis performed later.

The PCR used 60 Vbeta and 13 Jbeta primers. Clones were sequenced by immunoSEQ multiplex PCR, and TCRdb holds only the in-frame ones, with some missing. The sample has roughly 180,000 clones, 84% seen once. CDR3 length: 15 amino acids. Losses at the gene ends were 2 bases for V and 0 bases for J; bases not matched to a gene: 3. Germline V gene sequence: CDR1 MDHEN, CDR2 SYDVKM. Turning to this clone: Its target is unknown.

This sequence joins TRBV28 and TRBJ2-7, with 8 bases matching TRBD2. Material for sequencing was PBMCs. This receptor was obtained from a girl under 10 years old in good health and CMV-seropositive. In DNA form, the CDR3 reads TGTGCCAGCAGTTTAATCCTAGCGGGCTCCTACGAGCAGTACTTC. This translates into CASSLILAGSYEQYF.